What follows describes a single T cell receptor (beta chain). The CDR3 has 13 amino acids. The germline CDR1 and CDR2 sequences are MNHEY and SVGAGI. The V end lost 5 bases, the J end lost 4 bases, and 9 bases lay between the germline ends. These data belong to a study of blood T cell repertoires in COVID-19. The table came from immunoSEQ multiplex PCR; TCRdb's copy has only in-frame clones and leaves some out. The repertoire holds 60,000 or so clones, with approximately 89% as singletons. The rearrangement uses TRBV6-5 and TRBJ1-3; D gene uncertain. Sequenced sample: peripheral blood. The receptor was derived from a man in his 60s with active or convalescent COVID-19. CDR3 bases: TGTGCCAGCAGTCTCTTGGAGGGAAACACCATATATTTT. Translated: CASSLLEGNTIYF.